Following are 8 T cell receptor beta chains from one sample sequenced in a study of PD-1 blockade in classical Hodgkin lymphoma. Libraries were prepared by immunoSEQ multiplex PCR; TCRdb keeps only in-frame clonotypes and omits some of them. The table lists roughly 70,000 clones, 93% of them singletons. Documented time point: newly diagnosed, previously untreated cHL patient sample. The sample comprised peripheral blood mononuclear cells (PBMCs). These TCRs come from a human donor with classical Hodgkin lymphoma.

The CDR3 nucleotides are TGTGCCAGCAGCTTGGTTGACAGGGGCGGAACCGGGGAGCTGTTTTTT. As protein: CASSLVDRGGTGELFF. The chain carries TRBV5-6 and TRBJ2-2, with 8 bases that match TRBD1. The CDR3 length is 16 residues. Germline CDR1 reads SGHDT; CDR2 reads YYEEEE. The V and J ends lost 0 bases and 5 bases, in that order; junction bases with no gene match: 6.

The chain recombines TRBV27 with TRBJ1-1, with D tentatively TRBD1 (5 bases). Germline V gene lookup returns CDR1 MNHEY and CDR2 SMNVEV (reference sequence). Trimming took off 2 bases at V and 4 bases at J, with 14 bases between the two ends. CDR3 length: 15 amino acids. This chain's CDR3 is CASSLRMTAITEAFF. The DNA of the CDR3 is TGTGCCAGCAGTTTAAGAATGACAGCGATCACTGAAGCTTTCTTT.

The V gene is TRBV5-5, the J gene TRBJ2-5, with a weak D call TRBD2 (5 bases). CDR3 size: 12 residues. In germline, CDR1 is SGHKS, CDR2 YYEKEE (reference sequence). The ends were cut back, 4 bases at V and 5 bases at J, with 9 bases in the middle. The CDR3, as DNA: TGTGCCAGCAGCCCCTCGGGGGAGACCCAGTACTTC. It encodes CASSPSGETQYF.

The chain carries TRBV4-3 and TRBJ1-2; maybe TRBD1 (6 bases). CDR1 is LGHNA and CDR2 is YSLEER in the germline V gene. Trimming took 0 bases from V and 4 from J, leaving 12 bases between them. The CDR3 runs to 15 residues. CDR3 nucleotides: TGCGCCAGCAGCCAAGACCGAACGGACAGCTATGGCTACACCTTC. It yields the protein CASSQDRTDSYGYTF.

V is TRBV2 and J is TRBJ1-1; TRBD1 might be the D (6 bases). This CDR3 has 15 amino acids. Germline loops: CDR1 SNHLY, CDR2 FYNNEI. V was trimmed by 8 bases and J by 2 bases, leaving 18 bases between them. The CDR3 DNA follows: TGTGCCAGCGGGGACAACCTCGGGGTAAACACTGAAGCTTTCTTT. Translating gives CASGDNLGVNTEAFF.

The V and J genes are TRBV30 and TRBJ1-2; D gene ambiguous. V gave up 1 base and J gave up 0 bases, with 6 bases separating them. Germline loops: CDR1 GTSNPN, CDR2 SVGIG (reference sequence). The CDR3 covers 13 residues. The DNA for the CDR3 is TGTGCCTGGAGTGCTACAGCTAACTATGGCTACACCTTC. It translates to CAWSATANYGYTF. The full variable domain, completed using reference TRBV30 and TRBJ1-2, is SQTIHQWPATLVQPVGSPLSLECTVEGTSNPNLYWYRQAAGRGLQLLFYSVGIGQISSEVPQNLSASRPQDRQFILSSKKLLLSDSGFYLCAWSATANYGYTFGSGTRLTVV.

CDR3 residues: CSVGGTVSGLTPGNEQFF. DNA for the CDR3: TGCAGCGTTGGGGGGACGGTGTCAGGACTTACCCCGGGAAATGAGCAGTTCTTC. The gene calls are TRBV29-1 and TRBJ2-1; D might be TRBD1 or TRBD2, each matching 5 bases. Germline V gene sequence: CDR1 SQVTM, CDR2 ANQGSEA. V was clipped by 4 bases and J by 7 bases, with 29 bases between them. The CDR3 spans 18 residues.

The chain joins TRBV11-3 to TRBJ2-3; D remains unclear. This CDR3 is 15 amino acids long. V dropped 0 bases and J dropped 1 base, with 8 bases sitting between them. CDR1 and CDR2 from the germline V gene are SGHNT and YENEEA. This CDR3 is CASSLDGSRTDTQYF. CDR3 in DNA: TGTGCCAGCAGCTTAGACGGGTCTCGCACAGATACGCAGTATTTT. The variable domain in full, completed from reference TRBV11-3 and TRBJ2-3, reads EAGVVQSPRYKIIEKKQPVAFWCNPISGHNTLYWYLQNLGQGPELLIRYENEEAVDDSQLPKDRFSAERLKGVDSTLKIQPAELGDSAVYLCASSLDGSRTDTQYFGPGTRLTVL.